These 14 T cell receptor beta chains were all obtained from the same sample, sequenced in a study of T-cell reconstitution after alpha-beta-depleted transplantation in children (dated by TCRdb to 2015 to 2016). The library came from PCR. The sample was run on an Illumina HiSeq 2500. To normalize quantification of the TCRbeta repertoire, the TCR libraries were built with molecular barcoding that relied on unique molecular identifiers. TCRdb passed the public sequencing reads through fastp at Q25 and MiXCR, retaining productive beta sequences. When rows share a CDR3 protein, they turn into one entry using the most common DNA and genes. The sample table records 250,000 to 300,000 distinct CDR3 sequences; over 9.5% of these occur just once. The ten largest make up 7.5% of the sample. The meaning of the sample's treatment or condition label: allogeneic hematopoietic cell transplantation with graft depleted of TCRalphabeta T cells and CD19 B cells.

The specimen comprised PBMCs, sampled before TCRalphabeta/CD19-depleted stem cell transplant. These receptors all come from a boy under two years old with acute myeloid leukemia, due to receive a stem cell transplant.

The chain carries TRBV10-3 and TRBJ2-3; TRBD2 matches at 7 bases. This CDR3 comprises 15 residues. Per germline, CDR1 ENHRY and CDR2 SYGVKD. The V gene end was trimmed by 1 base and the J gene end by 0 bases; junction bases not matched to a gene: 1. The CDR3 reads CAISEFGGSTDTQYF. The CDR3 nucleotides read TGTGCCATCAGTGAGTTCGGGGGGAGCACAGATACGCAGTATTTT.

The table lists this clonotype with a count of one. A much larger clone differs by one base, so this may be a read error. The rearrangement uses TRBV12-3 or TRBV12-4 and TRBJ2-1, with TRBD1 matching 8 bases. CDR3 size: 16 residues. CDR3 in amino acids: CTSIPEGDRSPNEQFF. In nucleotides, the CDR3 is TGTACCAGCATCCCGGAGGGGGACAGGTCGCCCAATGAGCAGTTCTTC.

This clonotype showed up many times. J is TRBJ2-1 and V is TRBV12-3 or TRBV12-4; 9 bases align to TRBD1. V trimming: 7 bases; J trimming: 7 bases; junction bases outside the gene matches: 14. The CDR3 runs 16 residues. CDR3 residues: CASTLGRDRAGNEQFF. CDR3 in DNA: TGTGCCAGCACTCTGGGGCGGGACAGGGCGGGAAATGAGCAGTTCTTC.

This clonotype has ten or more counts. This chain connects TRBV10-3 to TRBJ2-1; D tentatively fits TRBD1 or TRBD2 (5 bases each). V was clipped by 9 bases and J by 4 bases, with 19 bases between them. The CDR3 extends over 15 amino acids. Germline V CDR1 and CDR2: ENHRY, SYGVKD. CDR3 amino acids: CAISTPGPSYNEQFF. DNA for the CDR3: TGTGCCATTTCAACACCGGGACCTAGTTACAATGAGCAGTTCTTC.

This clonotype has a count of ten or more. The chain couples TRBV6-1 to TRBJ1-2; 8 bases align to TRBD1. J was trimmed by 4 bases and V by 0 bases; bases with no gene match: 1. Germline V lookup: CDR1 MNHNS, CDR2 SASEGT. CDR3 length equals 14 residues. This CDR3 reads CASSEAGQAYGYTF. For the CDR3, the DNA is TGTGCCAGCAGTGAAGCGGGACAGGCCTATGGCTACACCTTC.

About this clonotype: Just one base apart from a much larger clone, this may be a read error. The V and J genes are TRBV7-2 and TRBJ1-1; 7 bases align to TRBD1. This CDR3 region has 14 residues. V lost 2 bases, J lost 4 bases, and 4 bases stayed unmatched. CDR1 is SGHTA and CDR2 is FQGNSA in the germline V gene. CDR3 DNA sequence: TGTGCCAGCAGCTTACAGGGGGGGGGCACTGAAGCTTTCTTT. It yields the protein CASSLQGGGTEAFF.

In its sample, this clonotype was seen many times. The rearrangement links TRBV10-3 to TRBJ2-7; D possibly matches TRBD1 or TRBD2 (7 bases each). There are 13 residues in the CDR3. Germline V gene lookup returns CDR1 ENHRY and CDR2 SYGVKD. With 7 bases removed from V and 5 bases from J, the gap between germline ends came to 15 bases. The CDR3: CAITTGEGDEQYF. The CDR3 nucleotides are TGTGCCATCACCACAGGGGAGGGGGACGAGCAGTACTTC.

This clonotype was recorded at least ten times. V is TRBV7-9 and J is TRBJ1-2; no definite D call. From germline, CDR1 is SEHNR and CDR2 FQNEAQ (reference sequence). The length of the CDR3 is 14 residues. V was trimmed by 1 base and J by 7 bases, leaving 13 bases between them. The DNA of the CDR3 is TGTGCCAGCAGCTTAGACAGAGTGTTTTCTGGCTACACCTTC. The encoded protein is CASSLDRVFSGYTF.

This clonotype was picked up many times. The CDR3 here is CASSFTGGNYNSPLHF. The CDR3 DNA sequence: TGTGCCAGCAGCTTCACAGGCGGGAACTATAATTCACCCCTCCACTTT. V and J are TRBV14 and TRBJ1-6, with D maybe TRBD1 (5 bases). V lost 5 bases and J lost 3, with 14 bases in between. Germline lookup yields CDR1 SGHDN and CDR2 FVKESK. The CDR3 consists of 16 residues. Combining the CDR3 with reference TRBV14 and TRBJ1-6 gives the whole variable domain EAGVTQFPSHSVIEKGQTVTLRCDPISGHDNLYWYRRVMGKEIKFLLHFVKESKQDESGMPNNRFLAERTGGTYSTLKVQPAELEDSGVYFCASSFTGGNYNSPLHFGNGTRLTVT.

This clonotype turned up a few times. The chain couples TRBV6-1 to TRBJ2-5; D gene ambiguous. CDR3 size: 15 residues. Germline CDR1 MNHNS, CDR2 SASEGT. Trimming took off 7 bases at V and 5 bases at J, with 20 bases between the two ends. The CDR3 sequence is CASNPYRSGSETQYF. CDR3 DNA sequence: TGTGCCAGCAACCCGTATAGATCTGGTTCGGAGACCCAGTACTTC.

About this clonotype: This clone may be a read error of a much larger clone one base away. The rearrangement joins TRBV20-1 to TRBJ2-2; 10 nucleotides agree with TRBD1. The germline V gene encodes CDR1 DFQATT and CDR2 SNEGSKA (reference sequence). This CDR3 has 15 amino acids. Here the CDR3 reads CSARGTGGNTGEPFF. Written as DNA, the CDR3 is TGCAGTGCTAGAGGGACAGGGGGGAACACCGGGGAGCCGTTTTTT.

This clonotype was counted a few times. J is TRBJ2-1 and V is TRBV28; D is undetermined. Germline V CDR1 and CDR2: MDHEN, SYDVKM. The CDR3 length is 12 residues. With 8 bases removed from V and 9 bases from J, the gap between germline ends came to 14 bases. CDR3: CASLQGFGEQFF. The CDR3 region has the DNA TGTGCCAGCCTACAAGGGTTCGGTGAGCAGTTCTTC.

This clonotype was observed at least ten times. This chain joins TRBV29-1 and TRBJ1-4; D perhaps matches TRBD1 (5 bases). The germline V gene encodes CDR1 SQVTM and CDR2 ANQGSEA. The CDR3 is made up of 12 amino acids. V was shortened by 4 bases and J by 5 bases, with 8 bases between the two germline ends. CDR3 amino acids: CSVGWGNEKLFF. DNA of the CDR3: TGCAGCGTTGGATGGGGGAATGAAAAACTGTTTTTT.

There are many counts of this clonotype. The chain links TRBV29-1 to TRBJ1-1; 9 nucleotides agree with TRBD1. The CDR3 is 13 amino acids. Trimming took 6 bases from V and 3 from J; bases not matched to a gene: 5. Germline V gene lookup returns CDR1 SQVTM and CDR2 ANQGSEA. CDR3 residues: CSVSGTGYTEAFF. The CDR3 DNA follows: TGCAGCGTCTCCGGGACAGGGTACACTGAAGCTTTCTTT. Full variable domain (remainder filled in from reference TRBV29-1 and TRBJ1-1): SAVISQKPSRDICQRGTSLTIQCQVDSQVTMMFWYRQQPGQSLTLIATANQGSEATYESGFVIDKFPISRPNLTFSTLTVSNMSPEDSSIYLCSVSGTGYTEAFFGQGTRLTVV.